This TCR beta chain came from a study of blood T cell repertoires in COVID-19. Study details: Both acute and convalescent COVID-19 samples were obtained from the United States, Italy and Spain. Nucleic acid was either cDNA or gDNA, and it came from T cells, B-cell-depleted T cells, or PBMCs.

In the authors' methods: Scientists estimated how many nucleated cells there were by amplifying reference gene primers. The assay was immunoSEQ multiplex PCR, and TCRdb's table has in-frame clones only and misses some. That table is the source of V, J and clone size, and D and trimming were worked out from the DNA. The sample includes fewer than 300,000 clones, more than 70% of them seen just once. This CDR3 comprises 13 residues. The J segment lost 6 bases and the V segment lost 4 bases, leaving 6 bases of the junction unmatched. Germline-derived CDR1 and CDR2 are SGHDT and YYEEEE. The gene calls are TRBV5-6 and TRBJ2-5, with 7 nucleotides matching TRBD2. The receptor was derived from a woman aged 45-59 years with acute or convalescent COVID-19. Sequenced input: peripheral blood. The CDR3 spells CASSQAGEKTQYF. The CDR3 DNA is TGTGCCAGCAGCCAGGCGGGGGAGAAGACCCAGTACTTC. The whole variable domain, remainder taken from reference TRBV5-6 and TRBJ2-5, is DAGVTQSPTHLIKTRGQQVTLRCSPKSGHDTVSWYQQALGQGPQFIFQYYEEEERQRGNFPDRFSGHQFPNYSSELNVNALLLGDSALYLCASSQAGEKTQYFGPGTRLLVL.